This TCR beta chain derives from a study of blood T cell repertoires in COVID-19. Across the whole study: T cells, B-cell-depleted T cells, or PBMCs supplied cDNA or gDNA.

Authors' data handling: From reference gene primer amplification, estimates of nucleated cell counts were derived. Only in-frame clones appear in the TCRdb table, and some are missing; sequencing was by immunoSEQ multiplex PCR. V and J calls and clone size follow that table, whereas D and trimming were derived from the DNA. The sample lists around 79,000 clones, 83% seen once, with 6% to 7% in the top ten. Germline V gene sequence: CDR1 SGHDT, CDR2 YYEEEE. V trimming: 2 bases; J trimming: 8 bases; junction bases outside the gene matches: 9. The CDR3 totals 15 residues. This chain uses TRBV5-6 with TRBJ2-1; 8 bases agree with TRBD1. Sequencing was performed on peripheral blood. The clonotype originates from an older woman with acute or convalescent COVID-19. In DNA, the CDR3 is TGTGCCAGCAGCTTTTTACTTTCAGGGGGCTATGAGCAGTTCTTC. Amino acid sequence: CASSFLLSGGYEQFF.